This TCR beta chain was sequenced in a study of T-cell memory formation after mild COVID-19. About the study: The TCR clusters were mostly specific to one donor.

TCRdb fed the 5' RACE reads into MiXCR, producing one record per CDR3 protein. Altogether around 340,000 distinct CDR3 sequences are present, around 14% being singletons, with the ten largest covering roughly a fifth. This clonotype was counted between two and nine times. Its antigen remains unknown. Trimming cost V 3 bases and J 3 bases, with 14 bases left between them. In germline, CDR1 is SGHTA, CDR2 FQGNSA. The CDR3 loop spans 15 amino acids. Study-level findings and limits: Cross-reactive memory appears to have joined, as suggested by some responding clones showing up in pre-infection memory. There was no confirmation that second-wave clones peaking on day 37 were SARS-CoV-2 specific.

The sequence was obtained from a man in his late teens or twenties who had mild COVID-19 (a few samples of this study predate the infection). Cell type and time point are not known. The sequenced sample consisted of PBMCs or a T cell subset sorted from them (not recorded which). The chain employs TRBV7-2 and TRBJ1-1, with a weak D call TRBD1 (6 bases). The CDR3: CASSFTRTDYTEAFF. CDR3 nucleotide sequence: TGTGCCAGCAGCTTTACACGGACAGATTACACTGAAGCTTTCTTT.